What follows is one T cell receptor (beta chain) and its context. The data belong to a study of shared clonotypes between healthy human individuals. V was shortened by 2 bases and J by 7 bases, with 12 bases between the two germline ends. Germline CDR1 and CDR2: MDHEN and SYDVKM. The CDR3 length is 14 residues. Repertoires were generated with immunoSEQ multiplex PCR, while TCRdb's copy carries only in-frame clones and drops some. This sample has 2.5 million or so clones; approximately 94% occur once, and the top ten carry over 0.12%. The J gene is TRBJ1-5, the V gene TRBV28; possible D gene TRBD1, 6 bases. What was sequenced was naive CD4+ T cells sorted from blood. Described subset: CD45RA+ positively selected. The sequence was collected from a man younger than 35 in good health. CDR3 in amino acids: CASSLAGGGQPQHF. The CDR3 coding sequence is TGTGCCAGCAGTTTAGCCGGGGGCGGGCAGCCCCAGCATTTT.